One sample yielded the 30 T cell receptor beta chains listed below, sequenced in a study of T-cell memory formation after mild COVID-19. TCRdb re-derived calls from the 5' RACE reads in MiXCR, one entry per CDR3 protein. The sample has approximately 560,000 distinct CDR3 sequences; 17% are singletons. Input material: PBMCs or a T cell subset sorted from them (not recorded which). Every receptor here comes from an adult woman who had mild COVID-19 (a few samples of this study predate the infection). Cell type and time point are not known.

The rearrangement uses TRBV10-3 and TRBJ2-5, with D perhaps matching TRBD1 (7 bases). This CDR3 contains 15 residues. Germline CDR1 is ENHRY and CDR2 is SYGVKD. The ends were cut back, 3 bases at V and 2 bases at J, with 13 bases in the middle. The CDR3, as DNA: TGTGCCATCAGTGAAACCTCAGGGGGGCAAGAGACCCAGTACTTC. The encoded protein is CAISETSGGQETQYF.

The chain has TRBV15 and TRBJ2-7; 8 positions match TRBD2. CDR3 length: 15 residues. V lost 4 bases to trimming and J lost 2 bases; unmatched junction nucleotides: 7. Looked up from germline, CDR1 is LNHNV and CDR2 is YYDKDF (reference sequence). The CDR3 here is CATSNAGTRAYEQYF. CDR3 in DNA: TGTGCCACCAGCAACGCCGGGACTAGAGCCTACGAGCAGTACTTC. Drawing the rest from reference TRBV15 and TRBJ2-7, the complete variable domain is DAMVIQNPRYQVTQFGKPVTLSCSQTLNHNVMYWYQQKSSQAPKLLFHYYDKDFNNEADTPDNFQSRRPNTSFCFLDIRSPGLGDTAMYLCATSNAGTRAYEQYFGPGTRLTVT.

This clonotype was picked up a small number of times. CDR3 residues: CASSDQRGSYEQYF. The DNA for the CDR3 is TGTGCCAGCAGTGACCAGCGGGGGTCCTACGAGCAGTACTTC. V gene TRBV6-1 combines with J gene TRBJ2-7; 8 bases are a match to TRBD2. The CDR3 loop spans 14 amino acids. The V gene's germline CDR1 is MNHNS and CDR2 SASEGT. V gave up 3 bases and J gave up 1 base; unmatched junction bases: 2.

This sequence joins TRBV6-2 or TRBV6-3 and TRBJ2-5; perhaps TRBD2 as D (5 bases). The CDR3 sequence is 12 residues long. V was pared by 10 bases and J by 5 bases, with 14 bases between. The germline V gene encodes CDR1 MNHEY and CDR2 SVGEGT. The CDR3 DNA sequence: TGTGCCACAGGCGGGTCTTGGGAGACCCAGTACTTC. This encodes CATGGSWETQYF.

The chain is built from TRBV24-1 and TRBJ1-2; D call uncertain. The CDR3 has 15 residues. Germline V CDR1 and CDR2: KGHDR, SFDVKD. V lost 6 bases to trimming and J lost 2 bases, with 15 bases between them. CDR3 protein: CATSRGTVGNYGYTF. The CDR3 DNA reads as TGTGCCACCAGTCGCGGCACCGTAGGGAACTATGGCTACACCTTC.

This sequence joins TRBV7-9 and TRBJ1-4; the D is unclear. The V gene lost 4 bases and the J gene lost 8 bases, with 17 bases spanning the gap. Germline lookup yields CDR1 SEHNR and CDR2 FQNEAQ (reference sequence). The CDR3 has 15 residues. CDR3: CASSSRPREMEKLFF. The CDR3, as DNA: TGTGCCAGCAGCTCTCGACCCCGGGAAATGGAAAAACTGTTTTTT.

This clonotype was counted many times. The DNA of the CDR3 is TGTGCCAGCAGTTACAACTTGGCTAGCAGATACACCGGGGAGCTGTTTTTT. Translating gives CASSYNLASRYTGELFF. This chain links TRBV6-2 or TRBV6-3 with TRBJ2-2; tentative D call: TRBD2 (5 bases). Germline CDR1 and CDR2: MNHEY and SVGEGT. V shed 2 bases and J shed 3 bases, with 16 bases lying between them. CDR3 length equals 17 residues.

This clonotype was recorded many times. This chain connects TRBV12-3 or TRBV12-4 to TRBJ1-2, with D possibly being TRBD1 (5 bases). V lost 6 bases and J lost 4, with 12 bases in between. The CDR3 covers 13 residues. The CDR3 DNA sequence: TGTGCCAGCAGCTTCTCAGGGAGCTATGGCTACACCTTC. Translated, it gives CASSFSGSYGYTF.

This chain joins TRBV4-1 and TRBJ2-4, with 7 bases lining up with TRBD2. The germline CDR1 and CDR2 sequences are MGHRA and YSYEKL. The CDR3 loop spans 16 amino acids. V gave up 4 bases and J gave up 3 bases; unmatched junction bases: 9. As DNA, the CDR3 is TGCGCCAGCAGCCCGATTGGGAGGGGTGGCAAAAACATTCAGTACTTC. This translates into CASSPIGRGGKNIQYF.

The chain employs TRBV29-1 and TRBJ1-1; D unclear. This CDR3 comprises 10 residues. The germline gives CDR1 SQVTM, CDR2 ANQGSEA. Trimming took off 0 bases at V and 10 bases at J, with 6 bases between the two ends. In DNA, the CDR3 is TGCAGCGTTGAAGAGGAAGTAGCTTTCTTT. This translates into CSVEEEVAFF.

This chain joins TRBV12-3 or TRBV12-4 and TRBJ1-1; 7 bases align to TRBD1. This CDR3 comprises 14 residues. Trimming at V came to 4 bases and at J to 4 bases, leaving 6 bases not matched to a gene. The CDR3 here is CASSSYRGSTEAFF. Written as DNA, the CDR3 is TGTGCCAGCAGTTCGTACAGGGGTTCCACTGAAGCTTTCTTT.

This rearrangement joins TRBV6-1 to TRBJ1-2; 7 bases map to TRBD1. CDR3 length: 15 amino acids. Germline CDR1 MNHNS, CDR2 SASEGT. V was clipped by 5 bases and J by 6 bases; unmatched bases: 12. CDR3: CASSQGETGANGYTF. The CDR3 bases are TGTGCCAGCAGTCAAGGGGAAACAGGGGCCAATGGCTACACCTTC.

The J gene is TRBJ1-2, the V gene TRBV12-3 or TRBV12-4, with no clear D. V lost 3 bases and J 5 bases, leaving 10 bases between the germline ends. The CDR3 contains 13 residues. CDR3: CASSLLWAYGYTF. DNA for the CDR3: TGTGCCAGCAGTTTGCTGTGGGCTTATGGCTACACCTTC.

V and J are TRBV20-1 and TRBJ2-3, with D unclear. The V end lost 4 bases, the J end lost 3 bases, and 11 bases lay between the germline ends. Germline assignment: CDR1 DFQATT and CDR2 SNEGSKA (reference sequence). The CDR3 is 13 amino acids. CDR3 coding DNA: TGCAGTGCTATGTCTGCGCCTACAGATACGCAGTATTTT. This codes for CSAMSAPTDTQYF.

The chain recombines TRBV24-1 with TRBJ2-7, with no clear D. The CDR3 sequence is 15 residues long. Trimming took 3 bases from V and 0 from J, leaving 11 bases between them. Looked up from germline, CDR1 is KGHDR and CDR2 is SFDVKD. The CDR3 reads CATSDGPANSYEQYF. CDR3 bases: TGTGCCACCAGTGATGGGCCGGCGAACTCCTACGAGCAGTACTTC.

The sample holds many counts of this clonotype. The rearrangement uses TRBV5-1 and TRBJ2-1, with D possibly called TRBD1 or TRBD2 (5 bases each). Germline V lookup: CDR1 SGHRS, CDR2 YFSETQ. The CDR3 length is 15 residues. With 3 bases removed from V and 3 bases from J, the gap between germline ends came to 13 bases. CDR3 nucleotide sequence: TGCGCCAGCAGCTCTTTTGGGGACGTCTACAATGAGCAGTTCTTC. Translating it yields CASSSFGDVYNEQFF.

This clonotype was seen only once. The V gene is TRBV12-3 or TRBV12-4, the J gene TRBJ2-2; D is ambiguous. The CDR3 length is 18 residues. The germline V and J ends were trimmed by 7 bases and 0 bases, with 21 bases remaining between them. CDR3 in DNA: TGTGCCAGCATCCCTCGCCCACCTGGAACGGCGAACACCGGGGAGCTGTTTTTT. Translation: CASIPRPPGTANTGELFF.

This sequence joins TRBV5-1 and TRBJ1-2; no clear D gene. The V gene lost 1 base and the J gene lost 8 bases, with 12 bases spanning the gap. There are 13 residues in the CDR3. Per germline, CDR1 SGHRS and CDR2 YFSETQ. For the CDR3, the DNA is TGCGCCAGCAGCTTGACGTCAGGTGGCGGCTACACCTTC. Protein product: CASSLTSGGGYTF.

This chain links TRBV5-6 with TRBJ2-3; D gene ambiguous. Trimming took off 2 bases at V and 6 bases at J, with 13 bases between the two ends. Germline-derived CDR1 and CDR2 are SGHDT and YYEEEE. The CDR3 runs to 14 residues. This chain's CDR3 is CASSFVWERDTQYF. The CDR3 DNA is TGTGCCAGCAGCTTTGTCTGGGAACGGGATACGCAGTATTTT.

The V and J genes are TRBV4-2 and TRBJ1-5; D uncertain. The CDR3 is made up of 15 amino acids. Germline loops: CDR1 LGHNA, CDR2 YNFKEQ. Trimming took 1 base from V and 0 from J, leaving 7 bases between them. The CDR3 spells CASSQVEYSNQPQHF. DNA of the CDR3: TGTGCCAGCAGCCAAGTAGAGTATAGCAATCAGCCCCAGCATTTT.

This clonotype was detected a few times. This sequence joins TRBV20-1 and TRBJ1-2; 10 bases align to TRBD1. Germline-derived CDR1 and CDR2 are DFQATT and SNEGSKA (reference sequence). With 7 bases clipped from V and 8 bases from J, the junction kept 10 bases outside the gene matches. The CDR3 runs 13 residues. The CDR3 region has the DNA TGCAGTGGCGGGACAGGGGTCCTTAGGGGCTACACCTTC. Amino acid sequence: CSGGTGVLRGYTF.

As for this clonotype: At one end, the junction sequence differs from germline, possibly due to a read error. The gene calls are TRBV20-1 and TRBJ1-4, with 8 bases aligning to TRBD1. The CDR3 runs 17 residues. Per germline, CDR1 DFQATT and CDR2 SNEGSKA (reference sequence). The CDR3 nucleotides are TGCAGTGCTAGACCCGTGATTAGGACAGGGAATACGAAAAAGCTGTTTTTT. Translating gives CSARPVIRTGNTKKLFF.

Many counts were recorded for this clonotype. V and J are TRBV12-3 or TRBV12-4 and TRBJ1-3, with D hard to call. Trimming removed 0 bases from V and 4 bases from J, with 7 bases in between. This CDR3 has 14 residues. The chain's CDR3 is CASSLAGHGNTIYF. The CDR3, as DNA: TGTGCCAGCAGTTTAGCAGGGCACGGAAACACCATATATTTT.

The sample holds a few counts of this clonotype. The J gene is TRBJ2-1, the V gene TRBV3-1, with D unclear. Trimming left V 2 bases short and J 3 bases short, with 11 bases between. Per the germline V gene, CDR1 is LGHDT and CDR2 is YNNKEL (reference sequence). The CDR3 contains 15 residues. The CDR3 bases are TGTGCCAGCAGCCAACGCGGTGGAATCTACAATGAGCAGTTCTTC. It is translated as CASSQRGGIYNEQFF.

This sequence joins TRBV9 and TRBJ1-2, with TRBD1 matching over 7 bases. V shed 0 bases and J 8 bases; nucleotides not matched to a gene: 16. Germline CDR1 is SGDLS and CDR2 is YYNGEE. This CDR3 region has 17 residues. The CDR3 DNA reads as TGTGCCAGCAGCGTAGCTAAACTTACAGGGGAGGGGTTCGGCTACACCTTC. It is translated as CASSVAKLTGEGFGYTF. The whole variable domain, filled in from reference TRBV9 and TRBJ1-2, reads DSGVTQTPKHLITATGQRVTLRCSPRSGDLSVYWYQQSLDQGLQFLIQYYNGEERAKGNILERFSAQQFPDLHSELNLSSLELGDSALYFCASSVAKLTGEGFGYTFGSGTRLTVV.

This clonotype was counted only a few times. The chain carries TRBV12-3 or TRBV12-4 and TRBJ2-7; the match to TRBD1 covers 10 bases. CDR3 length equals 17 residues. V gave up 2 bases and J gave up 6 bases; unmatched junction bases: 13. CDR3 region: CASSLTWDRGSKLEQYF. The CDR3 DNA is TGTGCCAGCAGTTTAACGTGGGACAGGGGTTCGAAGCTCGAGCAGTACTTC.

J is TRBJ2-3 and V is TRBV11-2; 9 nucleotides agree with TRBD1. The CDR3 has 17 residues. Germline loops: CDR1 SGHAT, CDR2 FQNNGV. The trim removed 5 bases at V and 5 bases at J, leaving 14 bases unmatched. As DNA, the CDR3 is TGTGCCAGCAGCGATGATTGGGGACAGGGCTTGCAAGATACGCAGTATTTT. The encoded protein is CASSDDWGQGLQDTQYF.

This rearrangement joins TRBV7-2 to TRBJ2-1, with 9 bases identical to TRBD2. The CDR3 has 15 amino acids. Unmatched junction bases numbered 5, after V lost 5 bases and J lost 3 bases. Germline CDR1 reads SGHTA; CDR2 reads FQGNSA. Here the CDR3 DNA reads TGTGCCAGCAGCCTTCTAGCGGGGTTCTACAATGAGCAGTTCTTC. As protein: CASSLLAGFYNEQFF. Drawing the rest from reference TRBV7-2 and TRBJ2-1, the complete variable domain is GAGVSQSPSNKVTEKGKDVELRCDPISGHTALYWYRQSLGQGLEFLIYFQGNSAPDKSGLPSDRFSAERTGGSVSTLTIQRTQQEDSAVYLCASSLLAGFYNEQFFGPGTRLTVL.

In this sample, this clonotype turned up a few times. The CDR3 nucleotides are TGTGCCAGCAGTTACCTAGCGGGAGGGCCGGGGCACGAGCAGTACTTC. Its protein is CASSYLAGGPGHEQYF. This chain links TRBV6-5 with TRBJ2-7; TRBD2 matches 12 bases. The CDR3 spans 16 residues. The ends lost 2 bases at V and 5 bases at J; junction bases unmatched: 7. The germline gives CDR1 MNHEY, CDR2 SVGAGI.

The table lists this clonotype with a few counts. This sequence joins TRBV6-6 and TRBJ2-7; 8 bases align to TRBD1. Germline V CDR1 and CDR2: MNHNY, SVGAGI (reference sequence). The CDR3 extends over 12 amino acids. The V segment lost 10 bases and the J segment 2 bases; nucleotides outside the gene matches: 4. CDR3 residues: CAIGQGPYEQYF. CDR3 coding DNA: TGTGCCATAGGACAGGGCCCCTACGAGCAGTACTTC.